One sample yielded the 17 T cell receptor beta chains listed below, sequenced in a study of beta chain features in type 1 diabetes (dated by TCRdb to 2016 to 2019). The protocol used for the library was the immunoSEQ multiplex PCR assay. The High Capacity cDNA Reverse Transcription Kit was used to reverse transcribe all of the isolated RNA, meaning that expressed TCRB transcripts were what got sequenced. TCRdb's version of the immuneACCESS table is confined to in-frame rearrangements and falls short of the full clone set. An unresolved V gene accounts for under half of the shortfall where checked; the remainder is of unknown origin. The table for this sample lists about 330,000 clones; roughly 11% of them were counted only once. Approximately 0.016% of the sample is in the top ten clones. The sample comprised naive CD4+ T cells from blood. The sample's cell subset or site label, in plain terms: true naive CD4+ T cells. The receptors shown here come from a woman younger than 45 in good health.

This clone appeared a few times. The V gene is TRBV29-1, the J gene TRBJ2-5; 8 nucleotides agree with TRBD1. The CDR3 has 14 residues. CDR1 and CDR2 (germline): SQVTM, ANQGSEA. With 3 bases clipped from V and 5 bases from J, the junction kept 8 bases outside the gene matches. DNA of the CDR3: TGCAGCGTTGACGACAGGGGAGTAGGGGAGACCCAGTACTTC. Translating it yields CSVDDRGVGETQYF.

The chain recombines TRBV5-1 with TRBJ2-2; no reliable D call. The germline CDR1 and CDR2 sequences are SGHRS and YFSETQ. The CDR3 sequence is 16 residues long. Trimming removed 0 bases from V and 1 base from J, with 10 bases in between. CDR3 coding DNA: TGCGCCAGCAGCTTGGCCCCGGGTCAGAACACCGGGGAGCTGTTTTTT. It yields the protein CASSLAPGQNTGELFF.

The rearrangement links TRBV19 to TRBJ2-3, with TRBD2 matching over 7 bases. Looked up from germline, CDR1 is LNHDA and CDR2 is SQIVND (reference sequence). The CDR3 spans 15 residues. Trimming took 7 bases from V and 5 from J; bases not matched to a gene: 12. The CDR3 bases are TGTGCCAGTACCGTCCACGCGGGAGCGGAAGATACGCAGTATTTT. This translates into CASTVHAGAEDTQYF. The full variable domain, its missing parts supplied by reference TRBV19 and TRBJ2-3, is DGGITQSPKYLFRKEGQNVTLSCEQNLNHDAMYWYRQDPGQGLRLIYYSQIVNDFQKGDIAEGYSVSREKKESFPLTVTSAQKNPTAFYLCASTVHAGAEDTQYFGPGTRLTVL.

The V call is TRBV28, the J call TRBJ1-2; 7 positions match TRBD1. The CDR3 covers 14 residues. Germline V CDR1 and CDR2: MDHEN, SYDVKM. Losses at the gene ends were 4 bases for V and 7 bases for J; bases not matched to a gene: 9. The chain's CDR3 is CASSWGTGTVGYTF. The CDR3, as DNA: TGTGCCAGCAGTTGGGGCACCGGGACAGTTGGCTACACCTTC.

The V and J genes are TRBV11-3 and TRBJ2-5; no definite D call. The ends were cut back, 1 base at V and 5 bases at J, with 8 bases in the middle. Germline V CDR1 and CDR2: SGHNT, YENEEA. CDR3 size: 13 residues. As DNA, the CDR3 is TGTGCCAGCAGCTTAGGAGAGGCTGAGACCCAGTACTTC. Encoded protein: CASSLGEAETQYF.

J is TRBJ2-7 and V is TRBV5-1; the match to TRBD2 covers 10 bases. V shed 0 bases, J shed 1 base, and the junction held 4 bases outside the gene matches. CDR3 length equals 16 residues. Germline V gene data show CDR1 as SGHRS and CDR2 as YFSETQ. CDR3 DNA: TGCGCCAGCAGCTTGGTCGCTAGCGGGAGTTCCTACGAGCAGTACTTC. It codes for CASSLVASGSSYEQYF.

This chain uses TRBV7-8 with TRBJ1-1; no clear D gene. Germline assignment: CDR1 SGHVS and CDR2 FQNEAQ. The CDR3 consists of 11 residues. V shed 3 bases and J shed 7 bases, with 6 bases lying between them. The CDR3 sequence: CASSFVNEAFF. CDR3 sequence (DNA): TGTGCCAGCAGCTTTGTAAATGAAGCTTTCTTT.

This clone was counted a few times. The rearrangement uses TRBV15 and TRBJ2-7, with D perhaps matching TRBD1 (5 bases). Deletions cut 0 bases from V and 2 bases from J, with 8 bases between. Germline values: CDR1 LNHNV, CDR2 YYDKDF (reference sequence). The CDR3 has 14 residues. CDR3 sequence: CATSRDQGTYEQYF. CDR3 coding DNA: TGTGCCACCAGCAGAGATCAGGGAACCTACGAGCAGTACTTC.

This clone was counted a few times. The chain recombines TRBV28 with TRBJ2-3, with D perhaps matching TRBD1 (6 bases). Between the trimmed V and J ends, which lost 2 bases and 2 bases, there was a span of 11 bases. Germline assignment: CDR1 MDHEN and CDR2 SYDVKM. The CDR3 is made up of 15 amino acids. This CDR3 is CASSLRQGPTDTQYF. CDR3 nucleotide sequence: TGTGCCAGCAGTTTAAGGCAGGGGCCCACAGATACGCAGTATTTT. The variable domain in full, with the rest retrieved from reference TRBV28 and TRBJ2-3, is DVKVTQSSRYLVKRTGEKVFLECVQDMDHENMFWYRQDPGLGLRLIYFSYDVKMKEKGDIPEGYSVSREKKERFSLILESASTNQTSMYLCASSLRQGPTDTQYFGPGTRLTVL.

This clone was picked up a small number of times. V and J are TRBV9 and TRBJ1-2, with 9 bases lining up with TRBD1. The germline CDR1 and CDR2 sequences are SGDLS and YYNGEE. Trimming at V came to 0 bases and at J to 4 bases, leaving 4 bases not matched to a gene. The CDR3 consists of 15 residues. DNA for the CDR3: TGTGCCAGCAGCGTAGGGACAGGGGATGGCTATGGCTACACCTTC. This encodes CASSVGTGDGYGYTF.

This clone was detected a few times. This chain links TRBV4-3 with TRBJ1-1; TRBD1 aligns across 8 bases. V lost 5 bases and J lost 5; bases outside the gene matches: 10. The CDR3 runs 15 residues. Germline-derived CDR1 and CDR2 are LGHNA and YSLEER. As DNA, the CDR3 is TGCGCCAGCAGCTCTTATCAGGGGGCGGATACTGAAGCTTTCTTT. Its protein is CASSSYQGADTEAFF.

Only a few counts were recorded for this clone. The DNA of the CDR3 is TGTGCCTGGAGTGTACTCGGGCAGCCCCAGCATTTT. This encodes CAWSVLGQPQHF. V is TRBV30 and J is TRBJ1-5; D is unresolved. Germline values: CDR1 GTSNPN, CDR2 SVGIG (reference sequence). V lost 0 bases, J lost 7 bases, and 7 bases lay in between. The CDR3 totals 12 residues.

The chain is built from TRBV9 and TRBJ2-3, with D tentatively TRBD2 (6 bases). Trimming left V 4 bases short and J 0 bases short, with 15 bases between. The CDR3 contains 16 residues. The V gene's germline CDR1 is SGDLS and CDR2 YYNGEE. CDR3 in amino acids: CASSSNSGSSTDTQYF. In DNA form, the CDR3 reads TGTGCCAGCAGCTCAAATAGCGGTTCTAGCACAGATACGCAGTATTTT.

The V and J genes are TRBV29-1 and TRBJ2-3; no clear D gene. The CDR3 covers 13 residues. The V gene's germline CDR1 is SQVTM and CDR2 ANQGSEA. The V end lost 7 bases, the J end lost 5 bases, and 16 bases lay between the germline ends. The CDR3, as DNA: TGCAGCGACTACAATCGGTGGATAGATACGCAGTATTTT. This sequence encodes CSDYNRWIDTQYF.

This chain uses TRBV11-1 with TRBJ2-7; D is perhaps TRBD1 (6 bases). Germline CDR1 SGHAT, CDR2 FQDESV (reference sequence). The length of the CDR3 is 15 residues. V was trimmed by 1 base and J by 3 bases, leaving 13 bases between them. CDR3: CASSLGGGQLYEQYF. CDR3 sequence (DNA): TGTGCCAGCAGCTTAGGGGGCGGACAGCTCTACGAGCAGTACTTC.

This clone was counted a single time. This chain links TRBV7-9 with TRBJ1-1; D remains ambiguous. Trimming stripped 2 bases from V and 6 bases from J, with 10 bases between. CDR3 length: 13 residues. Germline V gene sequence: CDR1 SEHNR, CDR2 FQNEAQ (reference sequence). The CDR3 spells CASSLSGYAEAFF. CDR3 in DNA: TGTGCCAGCAGCTTATCGGGGTACGCTGAAGCTTTCTTT.

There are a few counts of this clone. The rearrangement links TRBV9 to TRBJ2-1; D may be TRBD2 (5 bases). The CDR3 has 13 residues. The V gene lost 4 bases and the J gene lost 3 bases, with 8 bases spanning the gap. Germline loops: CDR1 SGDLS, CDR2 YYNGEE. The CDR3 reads CASSFRDYNEQFF. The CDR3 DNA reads TGTGCCAGCAGCTTCCGGGACTACAATGAGCAGTTCTTC.